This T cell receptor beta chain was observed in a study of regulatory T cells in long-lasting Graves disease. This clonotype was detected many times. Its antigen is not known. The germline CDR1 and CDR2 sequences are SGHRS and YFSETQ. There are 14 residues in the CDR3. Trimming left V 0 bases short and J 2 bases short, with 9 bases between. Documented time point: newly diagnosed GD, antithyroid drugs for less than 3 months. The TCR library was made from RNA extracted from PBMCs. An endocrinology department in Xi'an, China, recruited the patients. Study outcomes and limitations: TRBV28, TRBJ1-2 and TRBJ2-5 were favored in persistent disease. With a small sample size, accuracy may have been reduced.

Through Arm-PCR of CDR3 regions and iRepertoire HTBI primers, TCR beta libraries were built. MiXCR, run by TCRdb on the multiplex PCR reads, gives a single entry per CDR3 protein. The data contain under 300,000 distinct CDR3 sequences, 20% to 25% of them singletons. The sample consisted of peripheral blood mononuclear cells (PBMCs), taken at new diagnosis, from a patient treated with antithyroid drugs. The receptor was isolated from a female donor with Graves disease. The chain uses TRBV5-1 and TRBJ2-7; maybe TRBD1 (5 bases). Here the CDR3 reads CASSLDPGPYEQYF. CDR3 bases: TGCGCCAGCAGCTTGGATCCAGGGCCCTACGAGCAGTACTTC.